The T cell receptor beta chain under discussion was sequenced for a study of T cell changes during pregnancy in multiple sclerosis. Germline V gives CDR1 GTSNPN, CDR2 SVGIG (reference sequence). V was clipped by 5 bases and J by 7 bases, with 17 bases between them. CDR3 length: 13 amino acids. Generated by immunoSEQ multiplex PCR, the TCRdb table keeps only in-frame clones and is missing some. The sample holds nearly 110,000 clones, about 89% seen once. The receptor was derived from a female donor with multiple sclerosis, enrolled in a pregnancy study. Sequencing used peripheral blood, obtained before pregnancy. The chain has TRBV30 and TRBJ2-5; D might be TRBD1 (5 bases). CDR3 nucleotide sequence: TGTGCCTGGGCTGGACATCGGTTGGGGACCCAGTACTTC. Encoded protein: CAWAGHRLGTQYF.